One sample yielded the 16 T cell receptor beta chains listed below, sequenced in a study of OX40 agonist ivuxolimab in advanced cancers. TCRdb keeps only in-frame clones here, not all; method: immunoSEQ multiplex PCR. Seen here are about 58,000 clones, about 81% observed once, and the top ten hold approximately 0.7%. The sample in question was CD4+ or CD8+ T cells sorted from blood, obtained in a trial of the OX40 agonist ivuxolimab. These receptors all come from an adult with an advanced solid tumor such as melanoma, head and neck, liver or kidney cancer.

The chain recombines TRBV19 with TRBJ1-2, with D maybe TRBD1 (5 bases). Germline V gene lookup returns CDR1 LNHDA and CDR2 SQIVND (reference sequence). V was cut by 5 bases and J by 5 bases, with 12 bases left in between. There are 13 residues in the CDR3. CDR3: CASSQGPEYGYTF. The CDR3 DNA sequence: TGTGCCAGTAGTCAGGGACCGGAATATGGCTACACCTTC.

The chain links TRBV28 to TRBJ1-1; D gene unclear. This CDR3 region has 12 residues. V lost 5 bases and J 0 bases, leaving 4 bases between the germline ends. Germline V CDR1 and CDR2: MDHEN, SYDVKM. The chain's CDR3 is CASSEMNTEAFF. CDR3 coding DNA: TGTGCCAGCAGTGAGATGAACACTGAAGCTTTCTTT.

The CDR3: CASSFSSDIQYF. CDR3 coding DNA: TGTGCCAGCAGCTTTTCATCGGACATTCAGTACTTC. The chain joins TRBV7-9 to TRBJ2-4, with unresolved D. V shed 3 bases and J shed 8 bases, with 8 bases lying between them. The CDR3 covers 12 residues. Germline CDR1 is SEHNR and CDR2 is FQNEAQ (reference sequence).

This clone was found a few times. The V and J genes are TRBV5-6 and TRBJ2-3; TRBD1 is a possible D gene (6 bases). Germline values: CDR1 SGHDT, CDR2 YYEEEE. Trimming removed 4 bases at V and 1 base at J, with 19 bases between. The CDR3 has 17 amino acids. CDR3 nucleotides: TGTGCCAGCAGCACCACCGGGACACAATTCGGCACAGATACGCAGTATTTT. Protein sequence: CASSTTGTQFGTDTQYF.

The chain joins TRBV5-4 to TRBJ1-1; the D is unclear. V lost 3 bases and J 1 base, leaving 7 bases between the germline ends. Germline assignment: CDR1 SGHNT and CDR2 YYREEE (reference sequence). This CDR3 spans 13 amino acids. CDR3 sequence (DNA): TGTGCCAGCAGCTGGGTAGGGAACACTGAAGCTTTCTTT. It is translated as CASSWVGNTEAFF.

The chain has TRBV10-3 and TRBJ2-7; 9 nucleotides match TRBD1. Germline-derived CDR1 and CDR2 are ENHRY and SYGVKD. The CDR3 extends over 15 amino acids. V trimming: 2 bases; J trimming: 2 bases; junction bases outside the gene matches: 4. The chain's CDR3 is CAISEQQGATYEQYF. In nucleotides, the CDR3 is TGTGCCATCAGTGAGCAACAGGGGGCAACCTACGAGCAGTACTTC.

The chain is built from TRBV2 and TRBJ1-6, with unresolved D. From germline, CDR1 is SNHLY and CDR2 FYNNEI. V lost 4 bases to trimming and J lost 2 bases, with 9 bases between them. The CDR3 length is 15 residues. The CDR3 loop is CASSGLQTYNSPLHF. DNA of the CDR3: TGTGCCAGCAGTGGATTGCAGACCTATAATTCACCCCTCCACTTT.

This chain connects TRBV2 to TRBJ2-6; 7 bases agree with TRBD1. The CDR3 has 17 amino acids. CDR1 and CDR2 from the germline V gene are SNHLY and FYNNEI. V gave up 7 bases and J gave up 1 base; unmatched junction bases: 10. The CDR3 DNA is TGTGCCAGCAAACAGGGGCCTCGCCTTTCTGGGGCCAACGTCCTGACTTTC. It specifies CASKQGPRLSGANVLTF. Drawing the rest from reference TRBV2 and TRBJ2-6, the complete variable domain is EPEVTQTPSHQVTQMGQEVILRCVPISNHLYFYWYRQILGQKVEFLVSFYNNEISEKSEIFDDQFSVERPDGSNFTLKIRSTKLEDSAMYFCASKQGPRLSGANVLTFGAGSRLTVL.

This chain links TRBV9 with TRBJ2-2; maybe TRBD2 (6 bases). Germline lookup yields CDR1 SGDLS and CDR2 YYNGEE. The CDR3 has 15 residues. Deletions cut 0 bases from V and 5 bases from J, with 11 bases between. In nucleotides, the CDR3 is TGTGCCAGCAGCGTAGGACTAGGCGGAACCGGGGAGCTGTTTTTT. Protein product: CASSVGLGGTGELFF.

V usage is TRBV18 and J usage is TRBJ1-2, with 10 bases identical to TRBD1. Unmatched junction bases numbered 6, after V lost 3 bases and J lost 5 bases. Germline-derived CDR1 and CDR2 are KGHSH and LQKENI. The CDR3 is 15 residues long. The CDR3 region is CASSPLLGQGYGYTF. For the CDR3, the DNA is TGTGCCAGCTCACCTTTATTGGGACAGGGGTATGGCTACACCTTC.

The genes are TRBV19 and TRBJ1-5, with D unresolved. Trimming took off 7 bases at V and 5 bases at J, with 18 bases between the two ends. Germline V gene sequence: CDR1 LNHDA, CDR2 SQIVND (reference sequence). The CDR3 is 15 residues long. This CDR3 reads CASTMTGDVDQPQHF. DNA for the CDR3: TGTGCCAGTACCATGACCGGTGATGTCGATCAGCCCCAGCATTTT.

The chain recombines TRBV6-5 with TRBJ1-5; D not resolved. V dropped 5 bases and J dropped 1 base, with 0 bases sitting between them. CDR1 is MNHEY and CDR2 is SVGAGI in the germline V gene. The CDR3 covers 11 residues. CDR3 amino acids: CASSSNQPQHF. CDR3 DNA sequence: TGTGCCAGCAGTAGCAATCAGCCCCAGCATTTT.

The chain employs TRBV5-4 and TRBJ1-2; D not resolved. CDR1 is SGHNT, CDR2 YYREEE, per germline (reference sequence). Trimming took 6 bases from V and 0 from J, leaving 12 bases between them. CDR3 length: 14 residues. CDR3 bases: TGTGCCAGCACCCTACCCACTGCTAACTATGGCTACACCTTC. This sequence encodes CASTLPTANYGYTF.

This CDR3 is CAQSGAWEGYSNQPQHF. The CDR3 DNA reads TGTGCTCAGTCGGGGGCGTGGGAAGGTTATAGCAATCAGCCCCAGCATTTT. The rearrangement uses TRBV7-8 and TRBJ1-5; maybe TRBD1 (6 bases). The CDR3 loop spans 17 amino acids. Per the germline V gene, CDR1 is SGHVS and CDR2 is FQNEAQ.

The CDR3 nucleotides read TGTGCCAGTAACCTGAGGGACACTGAAGCTTTCTTT. This sequence encodes CASNLRDTEAFF. This chain links TRBV19 with TRBJ1-1; D ambiguous. Germline CDR1 and CDR2: LNHDA and SQIVND (reference sequence). The CDR3 sequence is 12 residues long. Between the trimmed V and J ends, which lost 7 bases and 3 bases, there was a span of 9 bases.

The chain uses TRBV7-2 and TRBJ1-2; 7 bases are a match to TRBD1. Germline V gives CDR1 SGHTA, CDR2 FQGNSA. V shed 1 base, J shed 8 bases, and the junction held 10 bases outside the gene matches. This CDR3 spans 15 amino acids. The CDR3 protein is CASSLVLRGTEGYTF. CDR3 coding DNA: TGTGCCAGCAGCTTAGTGCTCAGGGGGACCGAGGGCTACACCTTC.